This T cell receptor (beta chain) was captured by sequencing in a study of OX40 agonist ivuxolimab in advanced cancers. There are 15 residues in the CDR3. CDR1 and CDR2 from the germline V gene are SGHTA and FQGNSA. Trimming removed 3 bases at V and 0 bases at J, with 11 bases between. Notes on this clone: The antigen is not known.

Overall study findings and caveats: CD4+ and CD8+ blood T cells expanded clonally by week 6 at 0.1 to 3.0 mg/kg. Still undetermined is the antigen specificity of the expanded peripheral T cells.

Samples were taken at baseline and on day 1 of cycles 4 and 7. The repertoire was sequenced with immunoSEQ multiplex PCR; TCRdb's copy has only in-frame clones and lacks some. In the table there are more than 45,000 clones, roughly four fifths of which are singletons. The origin of this receptor is an adult with an advanced solid tumor such as melanoma, head and neck, liver or kidney cancer. The chain employs TRBV7-2 and TRBJ1-1, with D tentatively TRBD1 (5 bases). Here the sequenced sample was CD4+ or CD8+ T cells sorted from blood, taken in a trial of the OX40 agonist ivuxolimab. Here the CDR3 reads CASSLDGTVNTEAFF. The CDR3 region has the DNA TGTGCCAGCAGCTTGGACGGGACGGTGAACACTGAAGCTTTCTTT.